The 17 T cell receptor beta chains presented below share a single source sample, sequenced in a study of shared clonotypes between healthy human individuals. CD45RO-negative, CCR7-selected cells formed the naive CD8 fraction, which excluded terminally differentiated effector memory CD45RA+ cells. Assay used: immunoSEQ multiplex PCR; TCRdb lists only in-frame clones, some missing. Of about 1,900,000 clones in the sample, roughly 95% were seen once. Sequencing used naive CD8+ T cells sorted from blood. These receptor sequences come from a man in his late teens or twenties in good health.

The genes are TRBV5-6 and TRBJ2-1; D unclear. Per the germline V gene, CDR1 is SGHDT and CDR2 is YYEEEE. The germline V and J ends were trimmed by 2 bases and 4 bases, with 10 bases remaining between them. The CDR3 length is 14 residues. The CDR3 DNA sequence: TGTGCCAGCAGCTTTGGCGGTGTTTACAATGAGCAGTTCTTC. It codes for CASSFGGVYNEQFF.

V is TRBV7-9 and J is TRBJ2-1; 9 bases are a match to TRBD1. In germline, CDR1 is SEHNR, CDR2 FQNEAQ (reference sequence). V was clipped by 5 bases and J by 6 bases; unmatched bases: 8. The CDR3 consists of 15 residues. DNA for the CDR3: TGTGCCAGCAGCCCCGGGACAGGGTCGGTCAATGAGCAGTTCTTC. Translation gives CASSPGTGSVNEQFF.

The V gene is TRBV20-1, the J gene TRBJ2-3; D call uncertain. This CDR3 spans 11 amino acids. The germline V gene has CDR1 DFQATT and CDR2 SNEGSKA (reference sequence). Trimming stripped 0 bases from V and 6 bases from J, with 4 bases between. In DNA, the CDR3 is TGCAGTGCTAGAGATAAGGATACGCAGTATTTT. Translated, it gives CSARDKDTQYF.

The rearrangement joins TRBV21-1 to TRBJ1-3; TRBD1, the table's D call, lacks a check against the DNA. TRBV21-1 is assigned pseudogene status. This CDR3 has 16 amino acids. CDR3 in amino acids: CASSEQGIESGNTIYF. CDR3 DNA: TGTGCCAGCAGCGAACAGGGGATAGAGAGCGGAAACACCATATATTTT.

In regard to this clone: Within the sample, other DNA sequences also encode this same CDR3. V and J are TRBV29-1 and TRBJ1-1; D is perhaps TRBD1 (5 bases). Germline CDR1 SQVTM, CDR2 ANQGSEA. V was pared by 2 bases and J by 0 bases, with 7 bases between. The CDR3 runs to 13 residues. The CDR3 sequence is CSVETGLNTEAFF. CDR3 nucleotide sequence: TGCAGCGTTGAAACGGGACTGAACACTGAAGCTTTCTTT.

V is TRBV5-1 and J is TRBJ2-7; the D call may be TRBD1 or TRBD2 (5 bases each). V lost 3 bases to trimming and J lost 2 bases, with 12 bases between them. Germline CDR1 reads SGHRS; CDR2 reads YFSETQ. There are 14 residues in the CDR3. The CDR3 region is CASSWRVGAYEQYF. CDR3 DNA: TGCGCCAGCAGCTGGCGGGTGGGGGCCTACGAGCAGTACTTC.

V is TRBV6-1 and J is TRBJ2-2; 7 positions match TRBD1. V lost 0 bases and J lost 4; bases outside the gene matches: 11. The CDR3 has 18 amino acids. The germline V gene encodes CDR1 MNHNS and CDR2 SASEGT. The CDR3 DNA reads TGTGCCAGCAGTGAAGCGAGGCGTGCAGGGGGTCCCACCGGGGAGCTGTTTTTT. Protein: CASSEARRAGGPTGELFF.

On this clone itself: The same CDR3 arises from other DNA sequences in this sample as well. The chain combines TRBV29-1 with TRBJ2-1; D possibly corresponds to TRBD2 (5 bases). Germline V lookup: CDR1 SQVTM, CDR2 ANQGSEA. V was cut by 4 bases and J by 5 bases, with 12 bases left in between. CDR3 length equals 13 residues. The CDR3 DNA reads TGCAGCGTTGTAGGACTTGCTGACAATGAGCAGTTCTTC. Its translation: CSVVGLADNEQFF.

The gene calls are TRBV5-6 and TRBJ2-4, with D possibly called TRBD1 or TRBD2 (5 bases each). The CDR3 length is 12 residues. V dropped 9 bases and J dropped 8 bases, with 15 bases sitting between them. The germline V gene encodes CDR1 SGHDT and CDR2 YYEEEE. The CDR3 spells CATSGGTDIQYF. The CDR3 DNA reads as TGTGCCACCTCCGGTGGGACGGACATTCAGTACTTC.

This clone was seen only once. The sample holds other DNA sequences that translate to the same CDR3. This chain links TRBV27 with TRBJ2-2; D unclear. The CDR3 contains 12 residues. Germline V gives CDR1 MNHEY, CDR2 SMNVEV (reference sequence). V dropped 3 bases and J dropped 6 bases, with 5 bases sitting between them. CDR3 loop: CASSFGSGELFF. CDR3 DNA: TGTGCCAGCAGTTTTGGGTCCGGGGAGCTGTTTTTT.

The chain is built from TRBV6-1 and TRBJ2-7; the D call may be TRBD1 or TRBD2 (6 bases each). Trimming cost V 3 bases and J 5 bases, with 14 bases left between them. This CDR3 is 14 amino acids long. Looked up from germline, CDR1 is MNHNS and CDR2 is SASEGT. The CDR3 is CASSDRDGGNEQYF. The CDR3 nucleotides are TGTGCCAGCAGTGACCGGGACGGGGGCAACGAGCAGTACTTC.

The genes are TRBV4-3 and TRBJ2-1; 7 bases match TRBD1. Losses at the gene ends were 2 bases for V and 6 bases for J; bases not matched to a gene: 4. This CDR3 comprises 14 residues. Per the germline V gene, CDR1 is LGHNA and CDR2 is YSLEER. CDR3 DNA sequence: TGCGCCAGCAGCCAATGGACAGGCCGCAATGAGCAGTTCTTC. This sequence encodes CASSQWTGRNEQFF.

CDR3 loop: CASSYSGSQGGETQYF. The CDR3, as DNA: TGTGCCAGCAGTTACTCCGGGTCGCAGGGGGGAGAGACCCAGTACTTC. This rearrangement joins TRBV6-5 to TRBJ2-5, with D possibly TRBD1 on 7 matching bases. The V gene's germline CDR1 is MNHEY and CDR2 SVGAGI. The V end was cut by 0 bases, the J end by 4 bases, with 15 bases between. This CDR3 spans 16 amino acids.

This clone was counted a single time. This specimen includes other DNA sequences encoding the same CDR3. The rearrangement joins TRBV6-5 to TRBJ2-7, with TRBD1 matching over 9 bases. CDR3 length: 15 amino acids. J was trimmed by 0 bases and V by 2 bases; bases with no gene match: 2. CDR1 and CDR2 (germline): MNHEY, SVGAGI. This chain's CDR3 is CASSYGQGFSYEQYF. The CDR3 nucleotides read TGTGCCAGCAGTTACGGACAGGGGTTCTCCTACGAGCAGTACTTC.

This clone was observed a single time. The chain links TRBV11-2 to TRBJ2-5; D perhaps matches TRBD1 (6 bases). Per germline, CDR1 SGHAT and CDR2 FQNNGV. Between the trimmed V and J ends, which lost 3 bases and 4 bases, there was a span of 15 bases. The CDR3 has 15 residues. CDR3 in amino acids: CASSFLGGISETQYF. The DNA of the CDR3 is TGTGCCAGCAGCTTCCTAGGGGGAATCTCAGAGACCCAGTACTTC. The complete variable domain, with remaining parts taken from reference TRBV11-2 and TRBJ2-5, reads EAGVAQSPRYKIIEKRQSVAFWCNPISGHATLYWYQQILGQGPKLLIQFQNNGVVDDSQLPKDRFSAERLKGVDSTLKIQPAKLEDSAVYLCASSFLGGISETQYFGPGTRLLVL.

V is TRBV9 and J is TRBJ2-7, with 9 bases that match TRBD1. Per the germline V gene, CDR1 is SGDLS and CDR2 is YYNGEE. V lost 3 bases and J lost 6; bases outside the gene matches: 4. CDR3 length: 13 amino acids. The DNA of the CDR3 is TGTGCCAGCAGCGACGGGACAGGGTTCGAGCAGTACTTC. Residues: CASSDGTGFEQYF. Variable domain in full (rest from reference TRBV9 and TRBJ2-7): DSGVTQTPKHLITATGQRVTLRCSPRSGDLSVYWYQQSLDQGLQFLIQYYNGEERAKGNILERFSAQQFPDLHSELNLSSLELGDSALYFCASSDGTGFEQYFGPGTRLTVT.

Written as DNA, the CDR3 is TGTGCCAGCAGTTACTCCACCAATCCCTCTATCAATGGCTACACCTTC. Translating it yields CASSYSTNPSINGYTF. This chain links TRBV6-5 with TRBJ1-2; D is uncertain. The CDR3 runs to 16 residues. Germline V gene lookup returns CDR1 MNHEY and CDR2 SVGAGI. Trimming removed 0 bases from V and 6 bases from J, with 17 bases in between.